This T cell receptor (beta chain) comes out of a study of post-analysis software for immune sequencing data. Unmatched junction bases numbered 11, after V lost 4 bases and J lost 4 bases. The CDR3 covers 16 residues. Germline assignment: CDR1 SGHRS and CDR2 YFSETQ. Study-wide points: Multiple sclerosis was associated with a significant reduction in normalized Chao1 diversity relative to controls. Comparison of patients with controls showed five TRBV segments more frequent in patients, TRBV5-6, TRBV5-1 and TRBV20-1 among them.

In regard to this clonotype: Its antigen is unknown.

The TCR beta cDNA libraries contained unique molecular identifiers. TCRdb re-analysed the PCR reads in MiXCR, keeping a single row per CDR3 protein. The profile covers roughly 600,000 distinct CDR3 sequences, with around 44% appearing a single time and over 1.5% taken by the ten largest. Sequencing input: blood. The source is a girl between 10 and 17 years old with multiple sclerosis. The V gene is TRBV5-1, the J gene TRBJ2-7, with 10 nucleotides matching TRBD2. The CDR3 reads CASSPGRGTSAYEQYF. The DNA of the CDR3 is TGCGCCAGCAGCCCCGGAAGGGGGACTAGCGCTTACGAGCAGTACTTC.